This T cell receptor beta chain was recorded in a study of control samples from healthy donors and cancer patients. Measured with immunoSEQ multiplex PCR; TCRdb has only the in-frame clones, and not every one. The sample contains approximately 50,000 clones, approximately 87% of which appear only once. Germline V gene lookup returns CDR1 MNHEY and CDR2 SMNVEV (reference sequence). The CDR3 has 16 residues. Trimming removed 2 bases from V and 0 bases from J, with 11 bases in between. This TCR derives from a woman aged 60-75 years with lung cancer. The chain employs TRBV27 and TRBJ1-5; D is possibly TRBD1 (6 bases). Specimen: PBMCs. For the CDR3, the DNA is TGTGCCAGCAGTTTACTAGGGGGAGGTAGCAATCAGCCCCAGCATTTT. Its protein is CASSLLGGGSNQPQHF.